This TCR beta chain was captured by sequencing in a study of molecular identifiers for immune sequencing clone quantification. Study observations and caveats: Effector cells kept over 97% of their molecules in clones above 20 RNA copies, while naive cells kept under 1% there. Sizes of highly expanded clones could be underestimated through identical TCRs sharing a barcode.

A single record per CDR3 protein comes from TCRdb applying MiXCR to the PCR reads. Of 20,000 or so distinct CDR3 sequences in the sample, 20% to 25% were seen once. This clonotype was recorded at least ten times. Its specificity is unknown. The germline V gene has CDR1 MDHEN and CDR2 SYDVKM. The CDR3 runs to 16 residues. With 4 bases removed from V and 3 bases from J, the gap between germline ends came to 19 bases. This TCR came from a human donor in good health. Some libraries in this study had Jurkat cell RNA spiked in. The sequenced sample consisted of naive CD8+ T cells from blood, with Jurkat cell RNA spiked in. The sample's subset: FACS-sorted CD8+CD4-CCR7+CD45RA+ naive T cells. This chain connects TRBV28 to TRBJ2-7, with a possible D match to TRBD1 (5 bases). The CDR3 sequence: CASSSQGQGNIYEQYF. The CDR3 DNA sequence: TGTGCCAGCAGTTCCCAAGGCCAGGGTAACATCTACGAGCAGTACTTC.